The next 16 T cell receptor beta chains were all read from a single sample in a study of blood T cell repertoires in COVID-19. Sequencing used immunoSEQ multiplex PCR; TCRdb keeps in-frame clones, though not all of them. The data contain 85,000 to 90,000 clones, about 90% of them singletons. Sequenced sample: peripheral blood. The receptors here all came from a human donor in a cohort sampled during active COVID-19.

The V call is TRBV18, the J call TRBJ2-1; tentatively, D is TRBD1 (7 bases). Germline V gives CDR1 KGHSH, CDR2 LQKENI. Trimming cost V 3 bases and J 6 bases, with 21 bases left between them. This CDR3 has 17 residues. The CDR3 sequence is CASSPAQGPREFNEQFF. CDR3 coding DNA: TGTGCCAGCTCACCTGCACAGGGGCCCCGGGAGTTCAATGAGCAGTTCTTC.

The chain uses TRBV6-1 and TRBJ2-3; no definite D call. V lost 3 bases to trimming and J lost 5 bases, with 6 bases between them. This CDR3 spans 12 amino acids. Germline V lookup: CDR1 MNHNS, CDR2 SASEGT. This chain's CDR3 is CASSDGGDTQYF. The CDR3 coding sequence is TGTGCCAGCAGTGATGGCGGAGATACGCAGTATTTT.

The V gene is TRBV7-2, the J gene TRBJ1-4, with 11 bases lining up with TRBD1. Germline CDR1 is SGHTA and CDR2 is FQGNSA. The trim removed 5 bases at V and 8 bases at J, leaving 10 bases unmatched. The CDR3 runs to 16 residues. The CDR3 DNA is TGTGCCAGCAGCCGGACAGGGGGCACCATGCGAGAAAAACTGTTTTTT. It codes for CASSRTGGTMREKLFF.

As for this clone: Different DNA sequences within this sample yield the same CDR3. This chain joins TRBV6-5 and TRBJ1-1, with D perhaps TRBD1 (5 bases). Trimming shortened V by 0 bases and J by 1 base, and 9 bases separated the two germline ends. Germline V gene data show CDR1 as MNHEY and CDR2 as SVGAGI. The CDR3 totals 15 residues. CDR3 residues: CASSYSWQGNTEAFF. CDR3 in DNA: TGTGCCAGCAGTTACTCATGGCAGGGGAACACTGAAGCTTTCTTT.

The CDR3 spells CASSRPGRREDGYTF. The CDR3 nucleotides are TGTGCCAGCAGCCGCCCGGGACGCCGGGAGGATGGCTACACCTTC. The chain couples TRBV6-5 to TRBJ1-2; a possible D gene is TRBD1 (5 bases). V was pared by 6 bases and J by 6 bases, with 20 bases between. CDR3 length: 15 residues. Per the germline V gene, CDR1 is MNHEY and CDR2 is SVGAGI.

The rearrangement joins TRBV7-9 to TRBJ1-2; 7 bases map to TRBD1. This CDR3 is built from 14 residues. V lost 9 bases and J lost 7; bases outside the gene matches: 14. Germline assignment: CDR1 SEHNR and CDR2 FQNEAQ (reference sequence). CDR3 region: CASRDSALVGGYTF. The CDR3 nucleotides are TGTGCCAGTAGGGACAGCGCTTTGGTGGGTGGCTACACCTTC.

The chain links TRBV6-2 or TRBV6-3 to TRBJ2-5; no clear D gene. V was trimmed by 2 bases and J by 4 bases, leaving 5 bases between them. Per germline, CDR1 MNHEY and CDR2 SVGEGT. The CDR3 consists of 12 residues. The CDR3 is CASSYRPETQYF. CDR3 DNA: TGTGCCAGCAGTTACCGTCCAGAGACCCAGTACTTC.

DNA for the CDR3: TGTGCCAGCAGCTCCCCCTTTACAACCGGGGAGCTGTTTTTT. Translation gives CASSSPFTTGELFF. The chain combines TRBV11-2 with TRBJ2-2, with D uncertain. The CDR3 sequence is 14 residues long. Trimming stripped 4 bases from V and 5 bases from J, with 11 bases between. Germline CDR1 SGHAT, CDR2 FQNNGV.

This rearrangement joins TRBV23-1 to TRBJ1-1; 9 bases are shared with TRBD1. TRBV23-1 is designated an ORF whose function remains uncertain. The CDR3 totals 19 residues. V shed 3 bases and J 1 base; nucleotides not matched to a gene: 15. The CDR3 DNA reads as TGCGCCAGCAGTCACCTCCAACCCCAGACAGGGGGTGCGAACACTGAAGCTTTCTTT. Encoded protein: CASSHLQPQTGGANTEAFF.

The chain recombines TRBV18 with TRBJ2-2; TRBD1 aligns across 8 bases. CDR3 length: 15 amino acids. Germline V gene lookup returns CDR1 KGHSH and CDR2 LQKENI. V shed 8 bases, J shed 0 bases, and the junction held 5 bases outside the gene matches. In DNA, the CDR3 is TGTGCCAGCCAAGGGACAGGCTCGAACACCGGGGAGCTGTTTTTT. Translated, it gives CASQGTGSNTGELFF.

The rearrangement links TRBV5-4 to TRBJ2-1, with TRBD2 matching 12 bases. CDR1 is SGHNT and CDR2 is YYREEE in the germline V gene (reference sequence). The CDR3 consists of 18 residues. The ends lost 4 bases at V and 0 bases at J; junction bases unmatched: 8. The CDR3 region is CASSPGTSGLSSYNEQFF. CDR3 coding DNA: TGTGCCAGCAGCCCCGGGACTAGCGGGCTCAGCTCCTACAATGAGCAGTTCTTC.

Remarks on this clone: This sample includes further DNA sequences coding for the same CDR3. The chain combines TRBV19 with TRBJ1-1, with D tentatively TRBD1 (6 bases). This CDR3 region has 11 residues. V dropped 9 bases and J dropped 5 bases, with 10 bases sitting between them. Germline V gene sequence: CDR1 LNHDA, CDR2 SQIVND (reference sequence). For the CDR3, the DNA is TGTGCCAGCTCGACAGGAACTGAAGCTTTCTTT. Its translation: CASSTGTEAFF.

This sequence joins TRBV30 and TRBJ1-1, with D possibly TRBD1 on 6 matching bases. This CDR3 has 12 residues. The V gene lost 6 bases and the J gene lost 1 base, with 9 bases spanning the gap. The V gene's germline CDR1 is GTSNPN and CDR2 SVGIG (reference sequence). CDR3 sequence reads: CACTGQNTEAFF. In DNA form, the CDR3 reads TGTGCCTGCACAGGGCAGAACACTGAAGCTTTCTTT.

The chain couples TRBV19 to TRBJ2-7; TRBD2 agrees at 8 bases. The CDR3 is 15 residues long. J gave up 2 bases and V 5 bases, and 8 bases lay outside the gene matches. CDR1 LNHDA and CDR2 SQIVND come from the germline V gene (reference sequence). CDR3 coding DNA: TGTGCCAGTAGTCCCTCTTCGCGGGGGGCCTACGAGCAGTACTTC. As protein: CASSPSSRGAYEQYF.

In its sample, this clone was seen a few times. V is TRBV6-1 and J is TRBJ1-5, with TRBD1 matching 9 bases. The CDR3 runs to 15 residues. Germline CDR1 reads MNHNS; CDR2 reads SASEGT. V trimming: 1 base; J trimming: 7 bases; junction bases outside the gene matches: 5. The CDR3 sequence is CASSEGTGVGQPQHF. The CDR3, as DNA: TGTGCCAGCAGTGAAGGGACAGGGGTGGGGCAGCCCCAGCATTTT.

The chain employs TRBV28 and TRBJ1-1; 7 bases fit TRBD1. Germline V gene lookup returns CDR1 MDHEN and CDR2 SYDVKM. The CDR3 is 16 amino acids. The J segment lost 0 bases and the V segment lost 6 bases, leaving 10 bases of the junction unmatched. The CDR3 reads CASRNPPGQMNTEAFF. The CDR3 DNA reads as TGTGCCAGCAGGAACCCCCCGGGACAGATGAACACTGAAGCTTTCTTT.